This T cell receptor beta chain originates from a study of T cells in localized non-small cell lung cancer. Per germline, CDR1 SNHLY and CDR2 FYNNEI. V was shortened by 7 bases and J by 1 base, with 10 bases between the two germline ends. The CDR3 is 13 amino acids. Overall study findings and caveats: Adjacent lung was found to contain a median roughly 58 of the top 100 tumor clones. The study found T cell clonality highest in uninvolved adjacent lung, above tumor.

Profiling relied on immunoSEQ multiplex PCR, and the TCRdb table lists in-frame clones only, not all of them. The sample gives approximately 34,000 clones, approximately 88% of which show up once; more than 7% is in the top ten. In the case of this clone: As yet, its antigen is unknown.

This rearrangement joins TRBV2 to TRBJ1-1; D gene ambiguous. The TCR originated in a woman aged 35-70 years with stage I lung adenocarcinoma. The sample in question was peripheral blood, obtained before any cancer treatment. The CDR3 coding sequence is TGTGCCAGCACCCAGGTAGAGAACACTGAAGCTTTCTTT. It yields the protein CASTQVENTEAFF.